The rows below give T cell receptor beta chains drawn from one sample of a study of T cell responses to AZD1222 COVID-19 vaccine. Measured with immunoSEQ multiplex PCR; TCRdb has only the in-frame clones, and not every one. The sample lists tens of thousands of clones, more than 80% seen once, with 31% in the top ten. The sequences come from peripheral blood, collected on day 0 of AZD1222 vaccination. Receptors originate from an adult in good health. Both conserved end residues are trimmed from each CDR3. The size entry is marked missing in some rows and otherwise reads once, few, many or a size class.

J	V	size	CDR3
TRBJ2-1	TRBV18	-	ASSASRGESSYNEQF
TRBJ2-1	TRBV7-3	-	ASGAGGGNEQF
TRBJ2-3	TRBV18	-	ASSPPGTGTDTQY
TRBJ2-1	TRBV2	-	ASLDRSSYNEQF
TRBJ2-7	TRBV7-2	-	ASSLVGGSGFYEQY
TRBJ1-2	TRBV3-1/TRBV3-2	-	ASSQEEPRGYT
TRBJ2-1	TRBV6-5	once	ASSSPRTSGYNEQF
TRBJ2-7	TRBV28	-	ATQTGDRYEQY
TRBJ2-3	TRBV28	-	ASSRGVNPSTDTQY
TRBJ1-1	TRBV5-1	-	ASGQQGNTEAF
TRBJ2-7	TRBV29-1	few	SVGGRVGAYEQY
TRBJ1-1	TRBV6-2/TRBV6-3	few	ASSYYSEDAEAF
TRBJ2-2	TRBV7-3	-	ASSPGTLNTGELF
TRBJ2-1	TRBV9	-	ASSVVRDSSYNEQF
TRBJ2-2	TRBV7-3	-	ASSKRDRVNTGELF
TRBJ1-6	TRBV19	few	ASRGQGKGQGNNSPLH
TRBJ2-6	TRBV2	-	ASKSRSSGANVLT
TRBJ2-1	TRBV6-5	-	ASSYEISGRRNEQF
TRBJ1-2	TRBV25-1	-	ASSELGQGNGYT
TRBJ2-2	TRBV7-2	-	ASNSRSEGTGELF
TRBJ2-7	TRBV11-2	-	ASSLSSSGENYEQY
TRBJ2-2	TRBV6-2/TRBV6-3	-	ASSSRTSGTGELF
TRBJ2-2	TRBV7-9	-	ASSSKRDTGELF
TRBJ1-4	TRBV6-5	-	ASSYRRQGGEKLF